The source of this TCR beta chain is a study of human T cells and chemical hapten exposure. Study-wide context: Throughout a study of about 6 months, patients underwent weekly scalp administration of diphenylcyclopropenone doses. Per-sample TCR yields varied mainly from small pooled library volume differences.

Regarding time point: patch test 1, 2 weeks after DPC sensitization. Regarding treatment: therapeutic diphenylcyclopropenone sensitization with weekly scalp DPC. For the library, individual cDNA molecules each received unique molecular identifiers. TCRdb itself ran the RACE reads through MiXCR, one entry per CDR3 protein. The sample yields tens of thousands of distinct CDR3 sequences, roughly 10% seen once. Looked up from germline, CDR1 is SQVTM and CDR2 is ANQGSEA. This CDR3 contains 13 residues. The trim removed 5 bases at V and 8 bases at J, leaving 7 bases unmatched. The clonotype originates from a woman aged 50 to 65 with alopecia areata. Some clones in this sample may be carry-over from other donors' samples. The rearrangement uses TRBV29-1 and TRBJ1-1, with TRBD1 matching 11 bases. Sequenced here: whole blood, sampled in connection with sensitization to the hapten diphenylcyclopropenone (DPC). The CDR3 loop reads CSVRHGQGAEAFF. The CDR3 nucleotides are TGCAGCGTTAGACACGGACAGGGGGCCGAAGCTTTCTTT.